These T cell receptor beta chains were read from a single sample in a study of cytomegalovirus exposure and HLA in healthy donors. Using immunoSEQ multiplex PCR, the repertoire was profiled, and TCRdb retains in-frame clones only, with some absent. The sample records about 68,000 clones, over 75% being singletons. Material for sequencing was PBMCs. The origin of the receptors is a human donor in good health. Each CDR3 is given with its conserved first and last residue. A D gene is named only where the DNA matches it firmly. Size values are once, few and many counts, or a class for expanded clones, and some rows have none.

.,TRBV6-6,13,TRBJ2-2,.,TGTGCCAGCAGGGGACTTAACACCGGGGAGCTGTTTTTT,CASRGLNTGELFF
.,TRBV9,17,TRBJ2-5,TRBD2,TGTGCCAGCAGCGTAGCTTGGGCGGGGGGCGAACAAGAGACCCAGTACTTC,CASSVAWAGGEQETQYF
.,TRBV28,15,TRBJ1-3,TRBD1,TGTGCCAGCGGGCTTGAACAGGGGCCCGGAAACACCATATATTTT,CASGLEQGPGNTIYF
.,TRBV9,17,TRBJ2-1,TRBD1,TGTGCCAGCAGCGTAGTTGGAGGTGGGACAGGGGCGAATGAGCAGTTCTTC,CASSVVGGGTGANEQFF
.,TRBV6-5,16,TRBJ1-1,.,TGTGCCAGCAGTTACCGGATACAGCTTATGAACACTGAAGCTTTCTTT,CASSYRIQLMNTEAFF
.,TRBV5-4,14,TRBJ1-2,.,TGTGCCAGCAGCACTATGACTACCAACTATGGCTACACCTTC,CASSTMTTNYGYTF
.,TRBV19,16,TRBJ1-4,.,TGTGCCAGTAAAAATGGCGGGGCTAGAACTAATGAAAAACTGTTTTTT,CASKNGGARTNEKLFF
.,TRBV28,14,TRBJ2-3,.,TGTGCCAGCCTATCATCTTTAAGCACAGATACGCAGTATTTT,CASLSSLSTDTQYF
few,TRBV5-1,14,TRBJ1-6,.,TGCGCCAGCAGCTTGGGTCAGGGCGACTCACCCCTCCACTTT,CASSLGQGDSPLHF
.,TRBV7-8,16,TRBJ1-1,TRBD1,TGTGCCAGCAGCACCCGGGACAGGGGGTCTAACACTGAAGCTTTCTTT,CASSTRDRGSNTEAFF
.,TRBV5-6,14,TRBJ1-2,TRBD1,TGTGCCAGCACCCCGGGGACAGGGGGCGATGGCTACACCTTC,CASTPGTGGDGYTF
.,TRBV28,15,TRBJ1-1,TRBD1,TGTGCCAGCAGTCCGTCGGGACAGGGGATTACTGAAGCTTTCTTT,CASSPSGQGITEAFF
.,TRBV29-1,14,TRBJ1-1,.,TGCAGCGTTGGGGCAGGGGTCATGAACACTGAAGCTTTCTTT,CSVGAGVMNTEAFF
.,TRBV19,16,TRBJ2-4,.,TGTGCCAGTAGTATTGGGGACTCCTTAGCCAAAAACATTCAGTACTTC,CASSIGDSLAKNIQYF
once,TRBV7-9,18,TRBJ1-6,TRBD1,TGTGCCAGCAGCTTAGTCAGGGGGTCCTGGAAGAATAATTCACCCCTCCACTTT,CASSLVRGSWKNNSPLHF
few,TRBV5-4,15,TRBJ2-7,.,TGTGCCAGCAGCCAACCAGGGGCCCGGACCTACGAGCAGTACTTC,CASSQPGARTYEQYF
.,TRBV5-1,15,TRBJ1-2,.,TGCGCCAGCAGCTTGGTACCTAGGGGTGAGAGGGGCTACACCTTC,CASSLVPRGERGYTF
few,TRBV4-3,20,TRBJ2-1,.,TGCGCCAGCAGCCAAGATACCACAGTTCTGACGGTCCCGATCTACAATGAGCAGTTCTTC,CASSQDTTVLTVPIYNEQFF
.,TRBV5-1,15,TRBJ1-6,.,TGCGCCAGCAGCTTGAATCCAGGGGTGAATTCACCCCTCCACTTT,CASSLNPGVNSPLHF
once,TRBV7-2,16,TRBJ1-4,TRBD1,TGTGCCAGCAGCTTTTATGACAGGGGACCTAATGAAAAACTGTTTTTT,CASSFYDRGPNEKLFF
.,TRBV7-2,16,TRBJ2-7,TRBD1,TGTGCCAGCAGCTCCGGGACAGGGGTGAAAGGAGGCGAGCAGTACTTC,CASSSGTGVKGGEQYF
.,TRBV6-5,14,TRBJ2-7,TRBD1,TGTGCCAGCAGCCCGACAGGGGGCAACTACGAGCAGTACTTC,CASSPTGGNYEQYF
.,TRBV2,14,TRBJ2-5,.,TGTGCCAGCAGTGATAACTCCCGCCAAGAGACCCAGTACTTC,CASSDNSRQETQYF
once,TRBV18,16,TRBJ1-3,.,TGTGCCAGCTCACCAGGAGGGACCCTCTCTGGAAACACCATATATTTT,CASSPGGTLSGNTIYF
.,TRBV15,17,TRBJ2-3,TRBD2,TGTGCCACCAGCAGAGAAACTAGCGGGTTCTCCACAGATACGCAGTATTTT,CATSRETSGFSTDTQYF
.,TRBV25-1,14,TRBJ1-2,.,TGTGCCAGCAGATCAGGGGTTTTGAACTATGGCTACACCTTC,CASRSGVLNYGYTF
.,TRBV2,11,TRBJ2-7,.,TGTGCCAGCAGTGAAGCTAGGGGGCAGTACTTC,CASSEARGQYF
.,TRBV2,14,TRBJ1-5,TRBD1,TGTGCCAGCAGTGGGACAGGCCCTGATCAGCCCCAGCATTTT,CASSGTGPDQPQHF